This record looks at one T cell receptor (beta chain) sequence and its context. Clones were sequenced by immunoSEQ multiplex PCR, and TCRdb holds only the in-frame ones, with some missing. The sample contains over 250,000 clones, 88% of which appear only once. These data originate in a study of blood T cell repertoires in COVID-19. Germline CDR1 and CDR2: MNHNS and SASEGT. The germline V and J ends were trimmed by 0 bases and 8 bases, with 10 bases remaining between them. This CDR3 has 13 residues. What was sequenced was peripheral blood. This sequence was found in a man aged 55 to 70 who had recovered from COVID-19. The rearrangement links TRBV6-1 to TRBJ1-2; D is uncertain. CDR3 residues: CASSEAGLSGYTF. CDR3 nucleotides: TGTGCCAGCAGTGAAGCCGGGTTGAGCGGCTACACCTTC.